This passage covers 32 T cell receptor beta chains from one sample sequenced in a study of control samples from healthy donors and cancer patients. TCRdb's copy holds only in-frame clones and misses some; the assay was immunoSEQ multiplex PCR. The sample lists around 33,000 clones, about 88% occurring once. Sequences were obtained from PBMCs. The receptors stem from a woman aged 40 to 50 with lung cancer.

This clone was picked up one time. The CDR3 sequence is CATSGSFSGQPQHF. As DNA, the CDR3 is TGTGCCACCAGTGGGTCGTTCTCCGGCCAGCCCCAGCATTTT. The chain employs TRBV24-1 and TRBJ1-5, with D unclear. V dropped 5 bases and J dropped 7 bases, with 14 bases sitting between them. The germline gives CDR1 KGHDR, CDR2 SFDVKD. This CDR3 has 14 residues.

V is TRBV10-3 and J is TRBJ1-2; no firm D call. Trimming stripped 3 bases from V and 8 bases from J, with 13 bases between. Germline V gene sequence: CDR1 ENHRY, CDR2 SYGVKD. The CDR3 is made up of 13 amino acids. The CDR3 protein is CAISELGYLGYTF. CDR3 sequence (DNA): TGTGCCATCAGTGAATTGGGGTATTTGGGCTACACCTTC.

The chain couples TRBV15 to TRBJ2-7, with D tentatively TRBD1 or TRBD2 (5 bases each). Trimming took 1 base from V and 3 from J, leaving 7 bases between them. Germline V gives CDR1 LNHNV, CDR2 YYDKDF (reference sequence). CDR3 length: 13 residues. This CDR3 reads CATSRGDGYEQYF. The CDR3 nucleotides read TGTGCCACCAGCAGAGGGGACGGCTACGAGCAGTACTTC.

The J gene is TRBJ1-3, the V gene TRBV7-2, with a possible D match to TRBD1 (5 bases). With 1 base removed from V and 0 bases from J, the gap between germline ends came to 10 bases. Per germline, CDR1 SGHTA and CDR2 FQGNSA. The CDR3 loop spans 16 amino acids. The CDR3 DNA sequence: TGTGCCAGCAGCTTAGGGGGGTACGGCTCTGGAAACACCATATATTTT. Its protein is CASSLGGYGSGNTIYF.

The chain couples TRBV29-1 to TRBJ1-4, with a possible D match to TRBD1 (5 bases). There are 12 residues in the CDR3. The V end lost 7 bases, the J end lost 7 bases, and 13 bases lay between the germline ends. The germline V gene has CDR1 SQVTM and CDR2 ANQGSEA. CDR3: CSAGDLGEKLFF. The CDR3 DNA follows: TGCAGCGCGGGGGATTTGGGTGAAAAACTGTTTTTT.

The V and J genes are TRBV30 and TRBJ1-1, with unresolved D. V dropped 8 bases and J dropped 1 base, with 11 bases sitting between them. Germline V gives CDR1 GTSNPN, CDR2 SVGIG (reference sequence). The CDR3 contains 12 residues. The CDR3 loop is CARAFTNTEAFF. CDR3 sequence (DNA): TGTGCCCGCGCTTTCACGAACACTGAAGCTTTCTTT.

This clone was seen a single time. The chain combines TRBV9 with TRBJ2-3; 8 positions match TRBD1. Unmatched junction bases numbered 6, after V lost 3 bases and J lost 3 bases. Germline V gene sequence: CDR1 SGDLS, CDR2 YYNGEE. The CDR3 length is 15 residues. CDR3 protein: CASSAGQGRTDTQYF. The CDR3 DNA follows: TGTGCCAGCAGCGCCGGACAGGGTCGGACAGATACGCAGTATTTT.

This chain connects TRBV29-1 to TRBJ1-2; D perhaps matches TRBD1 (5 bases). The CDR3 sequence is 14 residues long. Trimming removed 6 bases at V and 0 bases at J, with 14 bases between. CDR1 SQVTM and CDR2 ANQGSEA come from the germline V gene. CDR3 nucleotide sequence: TGCAGCGTCTTGGGGGACGGAGCTAACTATGGCTACACCTTC. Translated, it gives CSVLGDGANYGYTF.

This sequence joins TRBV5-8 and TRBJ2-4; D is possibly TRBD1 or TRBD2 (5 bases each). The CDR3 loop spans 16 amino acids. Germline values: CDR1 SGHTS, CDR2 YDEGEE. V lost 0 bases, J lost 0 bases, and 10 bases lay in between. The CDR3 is CASSLGLGTAKNIQYF. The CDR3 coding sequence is TGTGCCAGCAGCTTGGGCTTGGGGACAGCCAAAAACATTCAGTACTTC.

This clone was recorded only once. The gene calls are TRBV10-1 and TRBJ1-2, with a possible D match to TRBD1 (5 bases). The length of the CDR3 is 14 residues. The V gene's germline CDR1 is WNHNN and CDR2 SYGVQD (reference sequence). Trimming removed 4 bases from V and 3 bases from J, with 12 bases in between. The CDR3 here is CASSAGTEYYGYTF. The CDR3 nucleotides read TGCGCCAGCAGTGCTGGGACTGAATACTATGGCTACACCTTC.

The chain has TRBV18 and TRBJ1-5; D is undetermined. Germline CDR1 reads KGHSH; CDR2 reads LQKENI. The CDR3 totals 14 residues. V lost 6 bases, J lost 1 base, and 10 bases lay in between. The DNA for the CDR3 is TGTGCCAGCTCCCTAGCGGGAAGCAATCAGCCCCAGCATTTT. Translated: CASSLAGSNQPQHF.

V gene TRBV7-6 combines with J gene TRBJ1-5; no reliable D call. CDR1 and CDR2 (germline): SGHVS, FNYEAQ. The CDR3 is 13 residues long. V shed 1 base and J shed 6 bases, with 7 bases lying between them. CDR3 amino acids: CASSLEDGQPQHF. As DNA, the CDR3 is TGTGCCAGCAGCTTAGAAGACGGTCAGCCCCAGCATTTT. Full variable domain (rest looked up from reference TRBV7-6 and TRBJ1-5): GAGVSQSPRYKVTKRGQDVALRCDPISGHVSLYWYRQALGQGPEFLTYFNYEAQQDKSGLPNDRFSAERPEGSISTLTIQRTEQRDSAMYRCASSLEDGQPQHFGDGTRLSIL.

The CDR3 DNA sequence: TGTGCCAGCAGCCCCCCCGAAGACGGAAACACCATATATTTT. Protein: CASSPPEDGNTIYF. The chain has TRBV6-6 and TRBJ1-3; D unresolved. Trimming removed 6 bases at V and 4 bases at J, with 13 bases between. Germline V gene sequence: CDR1 MNHNY, CDR2 SVGAGI (reference sequence). CDR3 length equals 14 residues.

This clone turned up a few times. CDR3 amino acids: CASNLARGRNEQFF. The CDR3 coding sequence is TGTGCCAGTAATCTTGCGAGGGGGCGGAATGAGCAGTTCTTC. The chain has TRBV19 and TRBJ2-1, with 7 bases aligning to TRBD1. The length of the CDR3 is 14 residues. V lost 7 bases to trimming and J lost 7 bases; unmatched junction nucleotides: 10. Germline CDR1 LNHDA, CDR2 SQIVND (reference sequence).

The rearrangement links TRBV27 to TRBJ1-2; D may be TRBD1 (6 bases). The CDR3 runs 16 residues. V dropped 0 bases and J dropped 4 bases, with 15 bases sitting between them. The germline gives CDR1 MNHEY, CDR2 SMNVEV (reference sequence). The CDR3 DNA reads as TGTGCCAGCAGTTTATCGATGGCAGGGGTTACCTATGGCTACACCTTC. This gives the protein CASSLSMAGVTYGYTF.

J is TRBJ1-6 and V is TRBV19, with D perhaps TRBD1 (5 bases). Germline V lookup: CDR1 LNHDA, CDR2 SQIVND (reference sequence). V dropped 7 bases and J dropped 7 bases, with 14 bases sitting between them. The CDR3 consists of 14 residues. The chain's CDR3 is CASTQGGRNSPLHF. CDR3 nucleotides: TGTGCCAGTACCCAGGGAGGTAGGAATTCACCCCTCCACTTT. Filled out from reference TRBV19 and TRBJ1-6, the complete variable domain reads DGGITQSPKYLFRKEGQNVTLSCEQNLNHDAMYWYRQDPGQGLRLIYYSQIVNDFQKGDIAEGYSVSREKKESFPLTVTSAQKNPTAFYLCASTQGGRNSPLHFGNGTRLTVT.

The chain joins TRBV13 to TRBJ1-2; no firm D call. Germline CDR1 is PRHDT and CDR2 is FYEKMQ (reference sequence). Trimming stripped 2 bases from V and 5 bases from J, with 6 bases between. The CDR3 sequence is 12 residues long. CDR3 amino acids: CASSLTAYGYTF. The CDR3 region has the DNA TGTGCCAGCAGCTTAACGGCGTATGGCTACACCTTC. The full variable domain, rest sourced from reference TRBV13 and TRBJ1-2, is AAGVIQSPRHLIKEKRETATLKCYPIPRHDTVYWYQQGPGQDPQFLISFYEKMQSDKGSIPDRFSAQQFSDYHSELNMSSLELGDSALYFCASSLTAYGYTFGSGTRLTVV.

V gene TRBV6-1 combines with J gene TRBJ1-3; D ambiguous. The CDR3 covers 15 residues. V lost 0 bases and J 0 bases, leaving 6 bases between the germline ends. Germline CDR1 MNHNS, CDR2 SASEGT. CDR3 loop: CASSEAAYSGNTIYF. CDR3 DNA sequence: TGTGCCAGCAGTGAAGCAGCCTACTCTGGAAACACCATATATTTT.

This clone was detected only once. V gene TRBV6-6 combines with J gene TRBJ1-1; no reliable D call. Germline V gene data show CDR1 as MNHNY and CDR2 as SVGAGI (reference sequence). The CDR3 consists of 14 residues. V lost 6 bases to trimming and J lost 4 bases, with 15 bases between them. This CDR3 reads CASRDLGKTTEAFF. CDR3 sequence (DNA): TGTGCCAGCAGAGACCTGGGAAAGACCACTGAAGCTTTCTTT.

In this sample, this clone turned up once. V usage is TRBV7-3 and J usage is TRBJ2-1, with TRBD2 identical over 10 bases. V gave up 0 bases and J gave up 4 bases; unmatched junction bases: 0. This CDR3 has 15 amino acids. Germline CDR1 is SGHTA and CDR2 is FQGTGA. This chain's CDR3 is CASSLTLAGYNEQFF. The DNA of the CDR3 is TGTGCCAGCAGCTTAACACTAGCGGGGTACAATGAGCAGTTCTTC.

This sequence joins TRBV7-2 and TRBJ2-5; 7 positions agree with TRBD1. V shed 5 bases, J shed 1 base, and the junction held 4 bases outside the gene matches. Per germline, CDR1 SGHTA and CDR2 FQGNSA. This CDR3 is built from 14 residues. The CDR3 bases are TGTGCCAGCAGCGTAGGGACAGCCCAAGAGACCCAGTACTTC. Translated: CASSVGTAQETQYF.

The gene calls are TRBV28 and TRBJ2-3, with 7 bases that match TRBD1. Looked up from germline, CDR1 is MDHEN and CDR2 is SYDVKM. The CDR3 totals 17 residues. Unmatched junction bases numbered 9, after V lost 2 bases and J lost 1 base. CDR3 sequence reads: CASSLESGGFRTDTQYF. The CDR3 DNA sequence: TGTGCCAGCAGTTTAGAGTCAGGGGGTTTCCGCACAGATACGCAGTATTTT.

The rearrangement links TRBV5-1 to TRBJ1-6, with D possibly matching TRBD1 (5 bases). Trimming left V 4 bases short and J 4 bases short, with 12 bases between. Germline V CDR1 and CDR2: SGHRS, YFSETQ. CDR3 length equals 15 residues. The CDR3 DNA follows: TGCGCCAGCAGCCCGATGACAGAGTATAATTCACCCCTCCACTTT. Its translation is CASSPMTEYNSPLHF. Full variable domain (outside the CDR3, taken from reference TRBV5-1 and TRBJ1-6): KAGVTQTPRYLIKTRGQQVTLSCSPISGHRSVSWYQQTPGQGLQFLFEYFSETQRNKGNFPGRFSGRQFSNSRSEMNVSTLELGDSALYLCASSPMTEYNSPLHFGNGTRLTVT.

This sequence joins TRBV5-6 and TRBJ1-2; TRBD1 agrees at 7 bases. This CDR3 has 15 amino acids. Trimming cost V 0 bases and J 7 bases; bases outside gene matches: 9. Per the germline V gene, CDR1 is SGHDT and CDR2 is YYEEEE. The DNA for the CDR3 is TGTGCCAGCAGCTTGGCTCAGGGGGGTCGGTTTGGCTACACCTTC. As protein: CASSLAQGGRFGYTF.

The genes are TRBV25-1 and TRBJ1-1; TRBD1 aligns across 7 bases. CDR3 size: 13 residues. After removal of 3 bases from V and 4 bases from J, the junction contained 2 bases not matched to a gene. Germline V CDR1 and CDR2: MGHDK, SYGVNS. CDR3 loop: CASSEGQSTEAFF. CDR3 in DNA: TGTGCCAGCAGTGAGGGACAGAGCACTGAAGCTTTCTTT. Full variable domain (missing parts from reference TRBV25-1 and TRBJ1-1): EADIYQTPRYLVIGTGKKITLECSQTMGHDKMYWYQQDPGMELHLIHYSYGVNSTEKGDLSSESTVSRIRTEHFPLTLESARPSHTSQYLCASSEGQSTEAFFGQGTRLTVV.

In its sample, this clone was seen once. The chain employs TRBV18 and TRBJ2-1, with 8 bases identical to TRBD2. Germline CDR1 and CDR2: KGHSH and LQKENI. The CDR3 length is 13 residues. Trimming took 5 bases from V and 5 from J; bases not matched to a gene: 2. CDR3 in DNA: TGTGCCAGCTCAGCGACTAGCGACAATGAGCAGTTCTTC. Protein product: CASSATSDNEQFF.

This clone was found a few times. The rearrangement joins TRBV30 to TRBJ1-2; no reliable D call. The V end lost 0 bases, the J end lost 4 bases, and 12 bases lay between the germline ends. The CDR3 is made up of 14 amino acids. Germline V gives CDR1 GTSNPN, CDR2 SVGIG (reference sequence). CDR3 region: CAWSVQSSSYGYTF. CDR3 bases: TGTGCCTGGAGTGTACAAAGCTCCTCCTATGGCTACACCTTC.

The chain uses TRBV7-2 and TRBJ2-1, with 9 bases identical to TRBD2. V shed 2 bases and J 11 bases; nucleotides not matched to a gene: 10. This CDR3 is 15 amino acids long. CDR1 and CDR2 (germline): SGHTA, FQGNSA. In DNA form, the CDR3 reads TGTGCCAGCAGCTTAAATGCGGGGGGGCCGAATCAGCAGTTCTTC. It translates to CASSLNAGGPNQQFF.

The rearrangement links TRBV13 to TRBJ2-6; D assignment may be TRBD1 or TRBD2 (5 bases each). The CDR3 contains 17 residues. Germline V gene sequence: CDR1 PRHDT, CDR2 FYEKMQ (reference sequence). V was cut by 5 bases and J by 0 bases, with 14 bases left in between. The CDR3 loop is CASSPRGAISGANVLTF. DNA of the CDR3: TGTGCCAGCAGCCCTAGAGGGGCCATCTCTGGGGCCAACGTCCTGACTTTC.

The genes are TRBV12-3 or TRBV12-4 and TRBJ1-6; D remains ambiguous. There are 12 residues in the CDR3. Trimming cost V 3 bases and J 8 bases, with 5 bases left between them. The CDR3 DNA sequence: TGTGCCAGCAGTTTTGGGGATTCACCCCTCCACTTT. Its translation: CASSFGDSPLHF.

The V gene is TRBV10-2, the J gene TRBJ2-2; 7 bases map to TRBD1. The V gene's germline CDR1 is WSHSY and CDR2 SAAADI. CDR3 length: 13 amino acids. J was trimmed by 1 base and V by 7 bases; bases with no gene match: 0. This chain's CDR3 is CASNRGNTGELFF. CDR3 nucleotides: TGCGCCAGCAACAGGGGGAACACCGGGGAGCTGTTTTTT.

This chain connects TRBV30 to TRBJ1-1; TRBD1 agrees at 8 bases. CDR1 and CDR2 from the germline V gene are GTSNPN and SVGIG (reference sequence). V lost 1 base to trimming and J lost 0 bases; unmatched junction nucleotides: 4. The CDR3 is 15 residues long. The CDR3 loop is CAWSEGTGVNTEAFF. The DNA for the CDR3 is TGTGCCTGGAGTGAGGGGACAGGCGTGAACACTGAAGCTTTCTTT.